This T cell receptor (beta chain) was observed in a study of cytomegalovirus exposure and HLA in healthy donors. This CDR3 has 13 residues. The V gene lost 6 bases and the J gene lost 3 bases, with 11 bases spanning the gap. Per the germline V gene, CDR1 is SGHTA and CDR2 is FQGTGA. This clone turned up a few times. The PCR used 60 Vbeta and 13 Jbeta primers. This table comes from immunoSEQ multiplex PCR, and its TCRdb copy is limited to in-frame clones, with some not included. The sample consists of tens of thousands of clones, 76% of them appearing once. The TCR was taken from a woman in her twenties or thirties in good health and CMV-seropositive. Sequencing was performed on PBMCs. V gene TRBV7-3 combines with J gene TRBJ2-5; D remains ambiguous. CDR3 in amino acids: CASREGEEETQYF. The CDR3 DNA sequence: TGTGCCAGCAGGGAAGGAGAGGAAGAGACCCAGTACTTC.